The rows below give T cell receptor beta chains drawn from one sample of a study of blood T cell repertoires in COVID-19. Profiling relied on immunoSEQ multiplex PCR, and the TCRdb table lists in-frame clones only, not all of them. The table has over 100,000 clones, 85% seen once. The sample consisted of peripheral blood. The receptors stem from a man older than 75 with acute or convalescent COVID-19. CDR3s include the opening cysteine and the closing phenylalanine or tryptophan. A D gene is named only where the DNA matches it firmly. Where a row states a size, it is once, few, many or the class of an expanded clone; other rows omit it.

j_gene | v_gene | abundance | d_gene | CDR3nt | CDR3aa
TRBJ1-1 | TRBV11-2 | NA | TRBD1 | TGTGCCAGCAGCCCTCACAGGGGTGAGGACACTGAAGCTTTCTTT | CASSPHRGEDTEAFF
TRBJ2-3 | TRBV24-1 | NA | TRBD1 | TGTGCCACCAGTCAGGGGGCCGGGTTGGATACGCAGTATTTT | CATSQGAGLDTQYF
TRBJ1-3 | TRBV7-8 | once | NA | TGTGCCAGCAGCTACGGACAGTTCCGCTCTGGAAACACCATATATTTT | CASSYGQFRSGNTIYF
TRBJ2-7 | TRBV2 | NA | TRBD1 | TGTGCCAGCATTAACAGGGGCGATTCCTACGAGCAGTACTTC | CASINRGDSYEQYF
TRBJ2-3 | TRBV5-4 | NA | TRBD2 | TGTGCCAGCAGCTTGGACGGGGGGGGCACAGATACGCAGTATTTT | CASSLDGGGTDTQYF
TRBJ1-1 | TRBV14 | NA | NA | TGTGCCAGCAGCCAAGTCGCCGCGGGGACTGAAGCTTTCTTT | CASSQVAAGTEAFF
TRBJ1-1 | TRBV11-3 | once | NA | TGTGCCAGCAGCTTAGTCCGGGTCGCAGTAAAAAAGGTGGCTTTCTTT | CASSLVRVAVKKVAFF
TRBJ1-2 | TRBV4-1 | NA | TRBD1 | TGCGCCAGCAGCCAAGATGAGGCAGGGGGTTATTATGGCTACACCTTC | CASSQDEAGGYYGYTF
TRBJ2-1 | TRBV5-1 | NA | TRBD2 | TGCGCCAGCAGGCCGACTAGCGGGAGCCGATACAATGAGCAGTTCTTC | CASRPTSGSRYNEQFF
TRBJ2-2 | TRBV2 | NA | NA | TGTGCCAGCGGCAGACAGACTCCGAACACCGGGGAGCTGTTTTTT | CASGRQTPNTGELFF
TRBJ2-7 | TRBV10-1 | NA | TRBD2 | TGCGCCAGTCGACTAGCGGTTAGGGTTGACGAGCAGTACTTC | CASRLAVRVDEQYF
TRBJ1-1 | TRBV23-1 | NA | NA | TGCGCCAGCAGTTTCTTCGGGGGGGACGCTGAAGCTTTCTTT | CASSFFGGDAEAFF
TRBJ2-1 | TRBV24-1 | NA | TRBD1 | TGTGCCACCAGTGATTTGTTCGGCAGGGGGAGTAATGAGCAGTTCTTC | CATSDLFGRGSNEQFF
TRBJ2-2 | TRBV5-3 | once | TRBD2 | TGTGCCAGAAGCTCAAAAAACCACATCGGACTAGTCACCGGGGAGCTGTTTTTT | CARSSKNHIGLVTGELFF
TRBJ2-2 | TRBV5-4 | NA | TRBD2 | TGTGCCAGCAGCTTTGGCGGGAGCGGAAACGGGGAGCTGTTTTTT | CASSFGGSGNGELFF
TRBJ2-5 | TRBV28 | NA | TRBD2 | TGTGCCAGCAGTTCACCGGGGCGTAGCGGGTTTGGATTGGAGACCCAGTACTTC | CASSSPGRSGFGLETQYF
TRBJ1-2 | TRBV6-5 | NA | NA | TGTGCCAGCAGTAAGGACAGCCTCTATGGCTACACCTTC | CASSKDSLYGYTF
TRBJ1-1 | TRBV29-1 | NA | NA | TGCAGCGTTGCCCCAGGCGGACACAAGAACACTGAAGCTTTCTTT | CSVAPGGHKNTEAFF
TRBJ2-7 | TRBV6-1 | NA | TRBD2 | TGTGCCAGCAGTGAAGAAATTAGCGGGACTTTATCCTACGAGCAGTACTTC | CASSEEISGTLSYEQYF
TRBJ2-2 | TRBV4-2 | NA | NA | TGTGCCAGCAGGAGGGAGCTGGACACCGGGGAGCTGTTTTTT | CASRRELDTGELFF
TRBJ1-2 | TRBV5-5 | NA | NA | TGTGCCAGCAGCTTTGACCCGACGGGCTATGGCTACACCTTC | CASSFDPTGYGYTF
TRBJ2-1 | TRBV6-2/TRBV6-3 | NA | NA | TGTGCCAGCAGCCTAGCGCACTTCTCCTACAATGAGCAGTTCTTC | CASSLAHFSYNEQFF
TRBJ1-3 | TRBV3-1/TRBV3-2 | NA | NA | TGTGCCAGCAGCCAACAACTCTCTGGAAACACCATATATTTT | CASSQQLSGNTIYF
TRBJ2-7 | TRBV29-1 | NA | TRBD1 | TGCAGCGTGTGGACAGGGTATAGCATGGGGTCCGAGCAGTACTTC | CSVWTGYSMGSEQYF
TRBJ1-1 | TRBV5-1 | once | NA | TGCGCCAGCAGTGAGCAGGGGAGCACTGAAGCTTTCTTT | CASSEQGSTEAFF
TRBJ1-2 | TRBV7-8 | NA | TRBD1 | TGTGCCAGCAGCGCAGCCCCCGGGACAGAAAGATATGGCTACACCTTC | CASSAAPGTERYGYTF
TRBJ1-1 | TRBV28 | NA | TRBD1 | TGTGCCAGCAGAGCCGGGACAGGGGCGTACACTGAAGCTTTCTTT | CASRAGTGAYTEAFF
TRBJ1-1 | TRBV4-1 | once | NA | TGCGCCAGCAGCCAAGATCAGATGGCGGGTGAAGCTTTCTTT | CASSQDQMAGEAFF
TRBJ1-1 | TRBV21-1 | once | NA | TGTGCCAGCAGCAAAAGGGATGGGGCCTTCCTCGCGCTGGACACTGAAGCTTTCTTT | CASSKRDGAFLALDTEAFF
TRBJ2-3 | TRBV28 | NA | TRBD2 | TGTGCCAGCAGGCGGACTAGCGGGAGGGGGGATACGCAGTATTTT | CASRRTSGRGDTQYF
TRBJ1-1 | TRBV5-1 | NA | TRBD1 | TGCGCCAGCAGCCCCGGGGACAGGATGAACACTGAAGCTTTCTTT | CASSPGDRMNTEAFF
TRBJ2-1 | TRBV5-6 | NA | TRBD2 | TGTGCCAGCAGCTTGGCTAGCGGGAGAGGGTCCTACAATGAGCAGTTCTTC | CASSLASGRGSYNEQFF
TRBJ1-3 | TRBV6-6 | once | TRBD1 | TGTGCCAGCAGCCGAGAGGACAGGGGACCCTGGGCTGGAAACACCATATATTTT | CASSREDRGPWAGNTIYF
TRBJ1-2 | TRBV7-2 | NA | NA | TGTGCCAGCAGCGGTCAGGGGTTCGGGAACTATGGCTACACCTTC | CASSGQGFGNYGYTF